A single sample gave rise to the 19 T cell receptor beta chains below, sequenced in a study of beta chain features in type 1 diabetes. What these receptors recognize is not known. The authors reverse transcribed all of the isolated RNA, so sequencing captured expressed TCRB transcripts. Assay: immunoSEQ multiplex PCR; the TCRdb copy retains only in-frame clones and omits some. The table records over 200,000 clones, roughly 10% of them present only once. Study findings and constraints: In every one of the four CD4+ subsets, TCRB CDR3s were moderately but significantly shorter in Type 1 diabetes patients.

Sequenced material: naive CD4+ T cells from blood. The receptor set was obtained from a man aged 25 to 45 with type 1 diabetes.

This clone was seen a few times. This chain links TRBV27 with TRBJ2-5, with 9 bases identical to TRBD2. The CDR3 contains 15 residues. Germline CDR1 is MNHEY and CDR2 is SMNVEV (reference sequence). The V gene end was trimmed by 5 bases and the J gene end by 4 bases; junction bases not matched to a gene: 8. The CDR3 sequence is CASSESGGRGETQYF. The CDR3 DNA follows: TGTGCCAGCAGTGAGAGCGGGGGGCGTGGAGAGACCCAGTACTTC.

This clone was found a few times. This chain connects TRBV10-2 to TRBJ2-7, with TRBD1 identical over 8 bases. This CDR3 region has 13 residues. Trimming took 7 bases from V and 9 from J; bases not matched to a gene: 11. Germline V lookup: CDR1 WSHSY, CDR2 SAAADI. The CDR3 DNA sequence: TGCGCCAGCACCGCGGACAGGGTAGCGGTGCAGTACTTC. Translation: CASTADRVAVQYF.

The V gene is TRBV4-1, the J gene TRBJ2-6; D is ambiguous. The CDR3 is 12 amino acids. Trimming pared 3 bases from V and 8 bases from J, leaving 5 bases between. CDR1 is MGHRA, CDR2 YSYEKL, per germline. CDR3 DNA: TGCGCCAGCAGCCACCCTTCCAACGTCCTGACTTTC. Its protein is CASSHPSNVLTF.

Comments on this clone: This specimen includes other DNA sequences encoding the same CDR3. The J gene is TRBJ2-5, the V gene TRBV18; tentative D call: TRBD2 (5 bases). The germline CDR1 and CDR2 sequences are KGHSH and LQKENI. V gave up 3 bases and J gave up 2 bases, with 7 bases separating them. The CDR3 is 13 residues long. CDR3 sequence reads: CASSPPGQETQYF. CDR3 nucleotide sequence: TGTGCCAGCTCACCCCCGGGGCAAGAGACCCAGTACTTC.

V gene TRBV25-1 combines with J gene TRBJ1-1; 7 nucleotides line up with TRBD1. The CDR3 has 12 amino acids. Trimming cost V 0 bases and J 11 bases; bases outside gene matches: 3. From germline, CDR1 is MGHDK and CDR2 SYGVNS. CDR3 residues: CASSEYQGGAFF. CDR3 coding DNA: TGTGCCAGCAGTGAATATCAGGGGGGTGCTTTCTTT.

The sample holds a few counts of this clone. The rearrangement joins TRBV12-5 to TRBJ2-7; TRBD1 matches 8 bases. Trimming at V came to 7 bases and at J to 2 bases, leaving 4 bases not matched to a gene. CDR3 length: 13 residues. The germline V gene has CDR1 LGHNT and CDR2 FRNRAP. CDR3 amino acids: CASALGQAYEQYF. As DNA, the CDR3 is TGTGCTAGTGCCCTGGGACAGGCCTACGAGCAGTACTTC.

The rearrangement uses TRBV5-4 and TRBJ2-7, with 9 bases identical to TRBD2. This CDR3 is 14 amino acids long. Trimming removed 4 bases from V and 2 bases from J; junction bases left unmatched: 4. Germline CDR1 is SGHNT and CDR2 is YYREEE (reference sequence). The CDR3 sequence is CASSAGLAPYEQYF. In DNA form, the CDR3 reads TGTGCCAGCAGCGCGGGACTAGCCCCCTACGAGCAGTACTTC.

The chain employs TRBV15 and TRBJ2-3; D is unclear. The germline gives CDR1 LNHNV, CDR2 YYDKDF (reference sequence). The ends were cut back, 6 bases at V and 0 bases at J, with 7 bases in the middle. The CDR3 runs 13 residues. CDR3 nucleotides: TGTGCCACCAGTGGAGACAGCACAGATACGCAGTATTTT. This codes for CATSGDSTDTQYF.

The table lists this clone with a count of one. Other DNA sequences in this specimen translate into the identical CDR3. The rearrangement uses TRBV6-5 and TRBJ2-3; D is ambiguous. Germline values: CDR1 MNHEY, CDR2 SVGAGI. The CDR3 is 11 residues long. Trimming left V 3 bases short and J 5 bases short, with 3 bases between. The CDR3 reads CASSYQDTQYF. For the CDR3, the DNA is TGTGCCAGCAGTTATCAAGATACGCAGTATTTT.

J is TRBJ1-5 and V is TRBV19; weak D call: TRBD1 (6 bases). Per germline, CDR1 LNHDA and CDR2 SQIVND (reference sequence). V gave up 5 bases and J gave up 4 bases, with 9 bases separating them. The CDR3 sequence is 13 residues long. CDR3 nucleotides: TGTGCCAGTAGTCTCACAGGGAATCAGCCCCAGCATTTT. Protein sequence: CASSLTGNQPQHF.

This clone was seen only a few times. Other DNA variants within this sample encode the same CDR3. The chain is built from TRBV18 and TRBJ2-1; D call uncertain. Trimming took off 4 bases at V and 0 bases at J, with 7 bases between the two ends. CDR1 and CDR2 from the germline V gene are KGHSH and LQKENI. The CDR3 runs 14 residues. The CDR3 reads CASSLTSSYNEQFF. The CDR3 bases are TGTGCCAGCTCACTAACGAGCTCCTACAATGAGCAGTTCTTC.

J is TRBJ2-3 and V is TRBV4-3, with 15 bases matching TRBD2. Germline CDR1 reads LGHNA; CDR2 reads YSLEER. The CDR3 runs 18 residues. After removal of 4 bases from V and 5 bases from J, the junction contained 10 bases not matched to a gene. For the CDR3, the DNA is TGCGCCAGCAGCCGCCGCGGACTAGCGGGGGGGCCAGGAGATACGCAGTATTTT. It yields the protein CASSRRGLAGGPGDTQYF.

In DNA form, the CDR3 reads TGTGCCAGCAGCCCCGGGTTGACAGGGTTTTCGCCCAAAAACATTCAGTACTTC. Its translation: CASSPGLTGFSPKNIQYF. This chain joins TRBV5-4 and TRBJ2-4, with 7 nucleotides matching TRBD1. The CDR3 is 18 residues long. Losses at the gene ends were 4 bases for V and 2 bases for J; bases not matched to a gene: 15. Germline V gene sequence: CDR1 SGHNT, CDR2 YYREEE (reference sequence).

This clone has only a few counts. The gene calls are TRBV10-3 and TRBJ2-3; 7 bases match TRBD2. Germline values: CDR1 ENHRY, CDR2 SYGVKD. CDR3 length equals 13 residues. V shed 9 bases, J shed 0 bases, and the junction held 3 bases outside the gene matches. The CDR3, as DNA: TGTGCCATACGACTAGCTAGCACAGATACGCAGTATTTT. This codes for CAIRLASTDTQYF.

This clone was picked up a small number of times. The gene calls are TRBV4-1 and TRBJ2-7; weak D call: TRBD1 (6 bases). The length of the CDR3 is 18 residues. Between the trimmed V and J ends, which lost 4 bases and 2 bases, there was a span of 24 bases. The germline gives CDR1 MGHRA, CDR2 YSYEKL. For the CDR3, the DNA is TGCGCCAGCAGCCTCAGGGGCCCCGAATACCCCGGGCCCTACGAGCAGTACTTC. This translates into CASSLRGPEYPGPYEQYF.

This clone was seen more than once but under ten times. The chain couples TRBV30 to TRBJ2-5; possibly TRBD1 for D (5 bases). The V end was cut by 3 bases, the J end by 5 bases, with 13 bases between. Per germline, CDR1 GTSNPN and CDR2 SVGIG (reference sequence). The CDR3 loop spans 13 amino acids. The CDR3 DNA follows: TGTGCCTGGAGAGGGGCCGGACGGGAGACCCAGTACTTC. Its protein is CAWRGAGRETQYF.

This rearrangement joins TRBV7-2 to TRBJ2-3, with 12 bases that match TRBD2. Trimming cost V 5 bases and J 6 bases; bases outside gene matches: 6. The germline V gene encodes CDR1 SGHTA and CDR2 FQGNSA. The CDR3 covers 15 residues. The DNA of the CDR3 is TGTGCCAGCAGCGCTACTAGCGGGGGGCGGGATACGCAGTATTTT. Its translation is CASSATSGGRDTQYF.

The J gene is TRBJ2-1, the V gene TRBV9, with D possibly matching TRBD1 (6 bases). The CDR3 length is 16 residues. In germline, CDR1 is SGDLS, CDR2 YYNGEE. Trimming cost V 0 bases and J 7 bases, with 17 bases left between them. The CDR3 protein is CASSVGRTVGKNEQFF. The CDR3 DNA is TGTGCCAGCAGCGTAGGAAGGACAGTTGGGAAAAATGAGCAGTTCTTC.

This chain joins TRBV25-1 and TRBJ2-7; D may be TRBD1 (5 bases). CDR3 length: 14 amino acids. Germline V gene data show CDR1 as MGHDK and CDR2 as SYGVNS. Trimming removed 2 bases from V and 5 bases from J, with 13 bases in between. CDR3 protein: CASSERRGGDEQYF. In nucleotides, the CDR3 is TGTGCCAGCAGTGAAAGAAGGGGTGGCGACGAGCAGTACTTC.